This TCR beta chain is drawn from a study of early T cells in non-severe SARS-CoV-2 infection. Study-wide context: Sequencing input comprised bulk RNA from unsorted whole blood; chain pairing was not available.

One entry per CDR3 protein results from TCRdb running MiXCR on the 5' RACE reads. Of approximately 70,000 distinct CDR3 sequences listed, 9.5% to 12% are singletons. Notes on the study in general: Clonotype matching in VDJdb favored anti-spike CD8 responses and did not capture private and CD4 specificities.

Germline assignment: CDR1 SGHAT and CDR2 FQNNGV. The CDR3 spans 14 residues. V was trimmed by 1 base and J by 3 bases, leaving 7 bases between them. The table lists this clonotype with many counts. Its antigen is unidentified. The gene calls are TRBV11-2 and TRBJ2-1; D gene unclear. The sequencing used whole blood, collected at baseline. This TCR was sampled from an adult who was a healthcare worker with PCR-confirmed SARS-CoV-2 infection or an uninfected control (not recorded which). CDR3: CASSLGHNYNEQFF. The DNA for the CDR3 is TGTGCCAGCAGCTTAGGACACAACTACAATGAGCAGTTCTTC.